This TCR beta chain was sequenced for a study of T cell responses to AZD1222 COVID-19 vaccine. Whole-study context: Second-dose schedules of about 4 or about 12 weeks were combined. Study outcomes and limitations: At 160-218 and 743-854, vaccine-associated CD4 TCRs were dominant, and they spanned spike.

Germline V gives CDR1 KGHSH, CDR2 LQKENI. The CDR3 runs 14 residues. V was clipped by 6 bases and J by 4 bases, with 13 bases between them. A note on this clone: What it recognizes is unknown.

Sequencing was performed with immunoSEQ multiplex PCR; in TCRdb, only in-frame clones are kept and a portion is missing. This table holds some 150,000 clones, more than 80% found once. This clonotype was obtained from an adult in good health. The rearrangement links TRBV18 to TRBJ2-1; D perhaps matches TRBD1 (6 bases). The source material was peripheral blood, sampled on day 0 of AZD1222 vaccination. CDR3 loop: CASSLGTPYNEQFF. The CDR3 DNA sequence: TGTGCCAGCTCTCTGGGGACACCATACAATGAGCAGTTCTTC.